This T cell receptor (beta chain) was recovered during a study of cytomegalovirus exposure and HLA in healthy donors (dated by TCRdb to 2015 to 2018). Regarding the study in general: An earlier analysis of about 560 of the donors reported about 300 Gb of sequence data and some 110 million unique TCR beta sequences obtained from approximately 180 million T cells. Approximately 300 gigabases of sequencing data and around 80 million unique TCR sequences made up an early release that covered fewer than 650 HLA-typed donors. Among the roughly 400 genotyped donors, around 79% belonged to the genetic ancestry cluster associated with self-reported Caucasian donors. The study aimed to test whether cataloging public T cell receptors could reveal signatures of past pathogen exposure. Using immunosequencing, the study profiled T cell repertoires from 666 subjects and related those repertoires to cytomegalovirus serostatus. A separate validation cohort of 90 to 150 different subjects was used in addition to the approximately 640-subject first cohort. To predict cytomegalovirus infection status, the study combined high-throughput TCR immunosequencing, statistical association of individual TCRs with disease status, and machine learning. A later analysis re-analyzed previously published TCR beta repertoires from 500 to 700 donors and added high-resolution HLA genotyping to study TCR occurrence patterns. The later analysis used no new phenotypic data to find candidate immune exposures, relying instead on TCR beta sequences and their occurrence across donors. To decide whether each TCR beta V gene segment behaved as functional or pseudogenic, an earlier analysis of fewer than 750 of the donors relied on high-throughput TCR beta sequencing. Donor age, sex, ethnicity and CMV serostatus were collected together with the repertoire data. A later genetic analysis used genome-wide SNP genotypes for 398 of the 666 donors, treating that subset as a discovery cohort. All discovery cohort repertoires had been generated using a single sequencing platform. Class I and class II HLA loci were covered by the typing at four-digit resolution. Typing coverage differed by locus: A, B, C, DRB1 and DQB1 were typed in about 629-630 donors, DQA1 in about 510, DPA1 in some 610, and DPB1 in 400 to 480. Because of strong linkage in the cohort, roughly five DR-DQ haplotypes were treated as single units for association and clustering. On average, about 240,000 unique TCR beta nucleotide sequences were sequenced per donor among a few hundred genotyped donors of the cohort, with roughly 18% of those sequences being non-productive. General study outcomes and caveats: The authors suggested that the approach could potentially be generalized to other disease states and immunological phenotypes. Because HLA typing was unavailable for some donors at each locus, only the typed subset was used in association tests. Strong co-occurrence of HLA alleles, especially DR and DQ, made assigning TCR associations to individual alleles difficult. According to a later analysis, most CMV-associated TCR beta chains appeared to be HLA-restricted, and the HLA associations seemed to be driven largely by CMV exposure. In both the original and validation cohorts, the classifier was reported to diagnose cytomegalovirus status with high specificity and sensitivity. Several of the top co-occurrence clusters appeared to be linked to parvovirus B19, influenza, CMV and Epstein-Barr virus, according to a later analysis. A further reported finding was that TCR beta sequences accurately predicted the HLA-A and HLA-B alleles for most subjects in the first cohort. V-gene and J-gene trimming of TCR beta chains was associated with a missense DCLRE1C variant in a later genetic analysis, and the association was replicated in an independent cohort. Some IMGT-functional V segments, including TRBV6-2 and TRBV6-3, could not be told apart with the 87-base-pair reads, so those segments were excluded. The only immune exposure information available for the cohort was CMV serostatus. At a false discovery rate of 0.05, a later analysis linked 16,951 TCR beta sequences to specific HLA alleles. Sequencing depth was assumed to be roughly uniform across donors in the presence/absence analyses, though that assumption may not hold. Most TCR sequences were seen in very few donors, while some public TCRs were found in many individuals. A later genetic analysis reported fewer N-insertions in productive TCRs among donors in an Asian-associated ancestry cluster than the roughly 650-donor mean. Linkage disequilibrium might explain the correlated functional status among segregating V segments, but an unknown experimental factor could not be ruled out. In a later analysis, HLA-associated TCR beta chains were found to be more clonally expanded and to have lower generation probabilities than equally common non-associated chains. The earlier analysis of a few hundred of the donors excluded approximately 17 rarely observed V segments, including chromosome 9 orphons, because counts were too low. In this cohort, only TCR beta chains were sequenced, and detectable features were limited by the absence of alpha or paired-chain data. Three of the identified cytomegalovirus-associated TCR beta chains were confirmed in vitro to be specific for cytomegalovirus antigens. A cluster of highly shared sequence variants was judged likely to be a technical artifact of the sequencing pipeline. According to a later analysis, TCR association rates differed among HLA loci, with DRB1 alleles showing the most associated TCRs and HLA-C alleles showing the fewest. A total of fewer than 200 TCR beta chains were listed by the study as associated with cytomegalovirus. In an earlier analysis of 450 to 750 of the donors, most TCR beta V segments appeared in productive rearrangements about 90% or about 30% of the time, broadly matching IMGT annotations.

In total, approximately 610 healthy bone marrow donors made up the cohort. At the time of sampling, every cohort member was nominally healthy, though immune exposures that went unrecorded were likely present. The donor was CMV seronegative and belonged to the group of around 350 seronegative cohort members. A peripheral blood sample was collected from each donor, and TCR beta sequencing was performed on peripheral blood mononuclear cells. The Qiagen DNeasy Blood Extraction Kit was used to extract genomic DNA from the blood cell samples. As to this clone: Its specific antigen is unknown. No much larger clone is present one base from it, and per-base qualities are unavailable.

The CDR3, from cysteine to phenylalanine, totals 18 residues. Only the CDR3 portion is preserved as DNA: 54 bases, with reading frame beginning at the first base. CDR1 and CDR2 are read off the germline V gene as MGHDK and SYGVNS. A distance of 25 bases separates the germline ends of V and J, which lose 1 base and 6 bases respectively. The library was obtained by the immunoSEQ multiplex PCR assay. The multiplex PCR relied on a mix of 60 forward primers for TCR Vbeta segments and 13 reverse primers for TCR Jbeta segments. Amplification of the CDR3 region of rearranged TCR beta genes was performed with a multiplex PCR assay on genomic DNA. The amplified TCR beta libraries were sequenced on the Illumina HiSeq System as 87-base-pair reads. On the study's bioinformatics: In a later analysis, tens of millions of unique TCR beta chains were counted across the 650 to 700 repertoires, and roughly 11 million of these chains were shared by at least two donors. Raw reads were error-corrected and collapsed into unique sequences with a nearest-neighbor algorithm that merged closely related sequences to remove PCR and sequencing errors. V, D and J gene segments were assigned by aligning CDR3 sequences to IMGT reference sequences. Each retained sequence needed at least a six-nucleotide match to both a V gene segment and a J gene segment. A rearrangement counted as productive if the CDR3 had no stop codons and remained in frame with V and J, and every other rearrangement counted as non-productive. Following IMGT convention, CDR3 was defined as the stretch from the second conserved V-encoded cysteine to the conserved J-encoded phenylalanine. The earlier analysis of more than 450 of the donors excluded sequences that lacked an unambiguous match to a single V gene segment. An earlier analysis of around 600 of the donors classified V segments as functional when productive rearrangements were above 56.7% and as segregating when the standard deviation between donors was above 5%. A statistical classification framework was developed to diagnose cytomegalovirus status using the catalog of TCR beta chain sequences. A later analysis assigned V and J genes by comparing TCR nucleotide sequences with IMGT/GENE-DB human TR gene sequences. In a later analysis, CDR3 sequences and most-parsimonious VDJ recombination scenarios were assigned using the TCRdist pipeline. In a later analysis, each TCR beta chain was defined by its CDR3 amino acid sequence together with its V-gene family, and reads without a unique V-gene family were excluded. A later analysis removed 550 to 650 highly shared, low-generation-probability nucleotide sequences to deal with suspected cross-contamination and a sequencing artifact. In a later analysis, a clonal expansion index for each public chain was calculated from normalized within-repertoire ranks of inferred template counts. In a later analysis, generation probabilities were computed using a VDJ recombination model fitted to out-of-frame rearrangements, and the results were checked against IGoR. In a later analysis, TCR-TCR, TCR-HLA and TCR-CMV co-occurrence was scored with hypergeometric tests, and a repertoire-size bias correction was applied to TCR pairs. False discovery rates were estimated in a later analysis by permuting HLA or CMV assignments 20 times. A later analysis grouped co-occurring TCRs with DBSCAN, adding TCRdist sequence similarity when clustering within HLA-allele-positive subsets. Repertoires with fewer than 30,000 or more than 120,000 public chains, plus five repertoires with anomalous nucleotide sharing, were excluded from co-occurrence clustering. In TCRdb, the immuneACCESS table is reduced to in-frame sequences with V and J assigned. These tables do not hold every clone; where another copy was compared, an unresolved V gene accounts for under half, and the others remain unexplained. V, J and clone size are taken as reported in that table, and D and trimming were inferred from the DNA itself. The sample table contains around 150,000 clones; only one count was recorded for 84% of them. Of the sample, roughly 2.5% falls within the top ten clones.

The TCR comes from a boy aged 2-15 years in good health and CMV-seronegative. The sample consisted of PBMCs. The chain joins TRBV25-1 to TRBJ2-7; D gene: possibly TRBD1, on 5 matching bases. The nucleotide sequence reads as follows: TGTGCCAGCAGTGAATTGGTTGAGACGGACCGTTATCAGGGCGAGCAGTACTTC. This codes for CASSELVETDRYQGEQYF.